Listed below are T cell receptor beta chains from one sample, sequenced in a study of blood T cells in healthy people across ages. TCRdb ran MiXCR on the 5' RACE reads and lists one entry per CDR3 protein. The sample consists of around 1,800,000 distinct CDR3 sequences, 39% of them appearing once. Sequenced material: blood. All receptors derive from a human donor in good health. Both conserved end residues are part of each CDR3. Fields, in order: clone size, V gene, D gene, J gene, CDR3 protein, CDR3 DNA. D genes are given only for firm matches. Clone size appears in some rows only: once, few, many, or a class for an expanded clone.

-,TRBV20-1,TRBD2,TRBJ2-3,CSAPPSGEADTQYF,TGCAGTGCTCCCCCTAGCGGGGAGGCAGATACGCAGTATTTT
-,TRBV11-3,TRBD1,TRBJ2-3,CASSLPGQGALGTDTQYF,TGTGCCAGCAGCCTTCCGGGACAGGGGGCTCTAGGCACAGATACGCAGTATTTT
-,TRBV4-3,-,TRBJ1-5,CASSRDGGINQPQHF,TGCGCCAGCAGCCGTGATGGGGGCATCAATCAGCCCCAGCATTTT
-,TRBV5-1,-,TRBJ1-2,CASRGDDYGYTF,TGCGCCAGCAGGGGAGATGACTATGGCTACACCTTC
few,TRBV7-2,TRBD2,TRBJ2-1,CASSAQLARAIDEQFF,TGTGCCAGCAGCGCACAACTAGCGCGGGCTATCGATGAGCAGTTCTTC
-,TRBV20-1,-,TRBJ1-2,CSASIPERLGYGYSF,TGCAGTGCTAGCATCCCGGAACGCCTAGGCTATGGCTACAGCTTC
few,TRBV4-2,TRBD2,TRBJ2-1,CASSPSGRVMDNEQFF,TGTGCCAGCAGCCCCTCAGGGAGGGTGATGGATAATGAGCAGTTCTTC
many,TRBV7-2,-,TRBJ2-7,CASSPYPIMNEQYF,TGTGCCAGCAGCCCATACCCAATAATGAACGAGCAGTACTTC
-,TRBV7-2,-,TRBJ2-1,CASSLALRSNEQFF,TGTGCCAGCAGCTTAGCGTTGAGATCTAATGAGCAGTTCTTC
-,TRBV27,TRBD1,TRBJ1-2,CASSTKQGLDGYTF,TGTGCCAGCAGTACTAAACAGGGGCTGGATGGTTACACCTTC
-,TRBV5-1,TRBD1,TRBJ2-3,CASSQPPDWTGDTQYF,TGCGCCAGCAGCCAGCCCCCGGACTGGACAGGAGATACGCAGTATTTT
-,TRBV29-1,-,TRBJ1-5,CSVAGQGNQPQHF,TGCAGCGTTGCAGGGCAGGGCAATCAGCCCCAGCATTTT
few,TRBV7-2,-,TRBJ1-2,CASSLESPGRGYTF,TGTGCCAGCAGCTTAGAGTCGCCGGGACGCGGCTACACCTTC
-,TRBV6-2/TRBV6-3,TRBD2,TRBJ2-1,CASSSRTSGQQFF,TGTGCCAGCAGTTCACGGACTAGCGGACAGCAGTTCTTC
-,TRBV19,TRBD1,TRBJ1-2,CASQNKQGAQDGYTF,TGTGCCAGTCAGAACAAACAGGGGGCGCAGGATGGCTACACCTTC
few,TRBV4-1,TRBD2,TRBJ2-4,CTSSPGLAGLRGNIQYF,TGCACCAGCAGCCCCGGACTAGCGGGGCTTCGGGGGAACATTCAGTACTTC
-,TRBV20-1,-,TRBJ1-2,CSARLEVGYTF,TGCAGTGCTAGATTAGAGGTCGGCTACACCTTC
-,TRBV2,TRBD2,TRBJ2-3,CASRARTSGITDTQYF,TGTGCCAGCAGAGCTCGGACTAGCGGAATCACAGATACGCAGTATTTT
-,TRBV7-6,TRBD2,TRBJ2-5,CASSSLAGLQETQYF,TGTGCCAGCAGCTCTTTAGCGGGGTTACAAGAGACCCAGTACTTC
-,TRBV29-1,TRBD1,TRBJ2-7,CSVLLQGFYEQYF,TGCAGCGTTCTCCTACAGGGGTTCTACGAGCAGTACTTC
-,TRBV14,-,TRBJ2-2,CASSHLRDGELFF,TGTGCCAGCAGCCACCTAAGGGACGGGGAGCTGTTTTTT
-,TRBV3-1,TRBD1,TRBJ1-2,CASSQGQGEPYGYTF,TGTGCCAGCAGCCAAGGACAGGGGGAACCCTATGGCTACACCTTC
-,TRBV2,-,TRBJ2-7,CASPADDGASYEQYF,TGTGCCAGCCCCGCGGACGACGGGGCCTCCTACGAGCAGTACTTC
-,TRBV7-3,TRBD2,TRBJ2-3,CASSFMGGISTDTQYF,TGTGCCAGCAGCTTTATGGGGGGGATAAGCACAGATACGCAGTATTTT
-,TRBV2,TRBD1,TRBJ2-1,CASSSGTGLKEFF,TGTGCCAGCAGTTCCGGGACAGGGTTAAAGGAGTTCTTC
-,TRBV7-2,TRBD1,TRBJ1-2,CASSSPDRGIFGYTF,TGTGCCAGCAGCTCCCCGGACAGGGGAATATTTGGCTACACCTTC
-,TRBV29-1,-,TRBJ2-1,CSVVKSSYNKQFF,TGCAGCGTTGTAAAATCTTCCTACAATAAGCAGTTCTTC
-,TRBV12-3/TRBV12-4,TRBD1,TRBJ1-2,CASSPDRGQIYGYTF,TGTGCCAGCAGTCCCGACAGGGGGCAGATCTATGGCTACACCTTC
few,TRBV5-1,-,TRBJ1-2,CASSPSGDIYGYTF,TGCGCCAGCAGCCCGAGTGGGGACATCTATGGCTACACCTTC
-,TRBV6-2/TRBV6-3,-,TRBJ2-1,CASSFQEWREQFF,TGTGCCAGCAGTTTCCAGGAGTGGCGTGAGCAGTTCTTC
-,TRBV7-2,-,TRBJ2-7,CASSSTGTGLEQYF,TGTGCCAGCAGCTCCACCGGGACGGGGTTAGAGCAGTACTTC
-,TRBV5-4,-,TRBJ2-7,CASSFWPNSYEQYF,TGTGCCAGCAGCTTTTGGCCGAACTCCTACGAGCAGTACTTC
few,TRBV6-6,-,TRBJ1-4,CASRYTGRDEKLFF,TGTGCCAGCAGATACACAGGGAGAGATGAAAAACTGTTTTTT
-,TRBV7-3,TRBD1,TRBJ1-1,CASSLNPGTGMNTEAFF,TGTGCCAGCAGCTTAAACCCCGGGACAGGTATGAACACTGAAGCTTTCTTT
-,TRBV4-2,-,TRBJ1-5,CASSQDLAGTNSNQPQHF,TGTGCCAGCAGCCAAGATTTGGCAGGGACTAATAGCAATCAGCCCCAGCATTTT
-,TRBV5-6,TRBD1,TRBJ2-7,CASSPGTGTGYEQYF,TGTGCCAGCAGCCCAGGGACAGGGACAGGATACGAGCAGTACTTC
-,TRBV5-5,-,TRBJ2-3,CASSLGEKRLTDTQYF,TGTGCCAGCAGCTTGGGCGAAAAACGACTCACAGATACGCAGTATTTT
-,TRBV3-1,TRBD1,TRBJ1-4,CASSQQGTGNVEKLFF,TGTGCCAGCAGCCAGCAAGGGACAGGGAATGTTGAAAAACTGTTTTTT
-,TRBV6-6,-,TRBJ1-2,CASSYLGSGGGYTF,TGTGCCAGCAGTTACCTGGGGTCAGGCGGGGGCTACACCTTC
few,TRBV14,-,TRBJ2-3,CASSQVDFFPRYF,TGTGCCAGCAGCCAAGTTGATTTCTTCCCACGGTATTTT
-,TRBV9,-,TRBJ2-5,CASSGSGTETQYF,TGTGCCAGCAGCGGGTCAGGGACAGAGACCCAGTACTTC
-,TRBV29-1,-,TRBJ1-2,CSVQIFYGYTF,TGCAGCGTTCAGATATTCTATGGCTACACCTTC
once,TRBV4-3,-,TRBJ1-1,CASSQDGNYRETEAFF,TGCGCCAGCAGCCAAGATGGAAATTACAGGGAAACTGAAGCTTTCTTT
few,TRBV5-4,TRBD2,TRBJ2-1,CASSALAGRLNEQFF,TGTGCCAGCAGCGCTCTAGCGGGAAGACTCAATGAGCAGTTCTTC
few,TRBV28,TRBD1,TRBJ1-2,CASSVNAQGVYGYTF,TGTGCCAGCAGTGTTAATGCACAGGGGGTCTATGGCTACACCTTC
-,TRBV20-1,TRBD1,TRBJ2-7,CSASPGTDSEQYF,TGCAGTGCCTCTCCCGGGACAGACTCCGAGCAGTACTTC
few,TRBV20-1,-,TRBJ2-7,CSARTGGGLSSYEQYF,TGCAGTGCAAGGACCGGGGGAGGCTTAAGCTCCTACGAGCAGTACTTC
few,TRBV7-2,-,TRBJ2-1,CASSPGYGGNEQFF,TGTGCCAGCAGCCCCGGATATGGGGGTAATGAGCAGTTCTTC
many,TRBV20-1,-,TRBJ2-5,CSASGAETQYF,TGCAGTGCTAGCGGGGCCGAGACCCAGTACTTC
-,TRBV20-1,-,TRBJ2-6,CSASDSMSGANVLTF,TGCAGTGCTAGTGACTCAATGTCTGGGGCCAACGTCCTGACTTTC
-,TRBV20-1,-,TRBJ2-7,CSATHAYEQYF,TGCAGTGCTACCCACGCCTACGAGCAGTACTTC
-,TRBV29-1,-,TRBJ2-3,CSVVGGGTGTQYF,TGCAGCGTTGTGGGCGGGGGCACAGGTACGCAGTATTTT
once,TRBV4-1,-,TRBJ2-5,CASSQGAYEETQYF,TGCGCCAGCAGCCAAGGGGCGTATGAAGAGACCCAGTACTTC
-,TRBV7-9,TRBD1,TRBJ1-2,CASSDPQGINYGYTF,TGTGCCAGCAGCGACCCACAGGGGATTAACTATGGCTACACCTTC
-,TRBV29-1,-,TRBJ2-7,CSARMQVSYEQYF,TGCAGCGCCCGGATGCAGGTCTCCTACGAGCAGTACTTC
-,TRBV28,TRBD1,TRBJ2-2,CASTRQGKAGELFF,TGTGCCAGCACCCGACAGGGGAAGGCCGGGGAGCTGTTTTTT
-,TRBV5-1,TRBD1,TRBJ1-1,CASSDGTGGTKAFF,TGCGCCAGCAGCGACGGGACAGGGGGCACTAAAGCTTTCTTT
few,TRBV29-1,TRBD1,TRBJ2-5,CSAPTGYQETQYF,TGCAGCGCCCCGACAGGGTATCAAGAGACCCAGTACTTC
few,TRBV6-1,-,TRBJ2-3,CASSYSKPTDTQYF,TGTGCCAGCAGTTATTCCAAACCCACAGATACGCAGTATTTT